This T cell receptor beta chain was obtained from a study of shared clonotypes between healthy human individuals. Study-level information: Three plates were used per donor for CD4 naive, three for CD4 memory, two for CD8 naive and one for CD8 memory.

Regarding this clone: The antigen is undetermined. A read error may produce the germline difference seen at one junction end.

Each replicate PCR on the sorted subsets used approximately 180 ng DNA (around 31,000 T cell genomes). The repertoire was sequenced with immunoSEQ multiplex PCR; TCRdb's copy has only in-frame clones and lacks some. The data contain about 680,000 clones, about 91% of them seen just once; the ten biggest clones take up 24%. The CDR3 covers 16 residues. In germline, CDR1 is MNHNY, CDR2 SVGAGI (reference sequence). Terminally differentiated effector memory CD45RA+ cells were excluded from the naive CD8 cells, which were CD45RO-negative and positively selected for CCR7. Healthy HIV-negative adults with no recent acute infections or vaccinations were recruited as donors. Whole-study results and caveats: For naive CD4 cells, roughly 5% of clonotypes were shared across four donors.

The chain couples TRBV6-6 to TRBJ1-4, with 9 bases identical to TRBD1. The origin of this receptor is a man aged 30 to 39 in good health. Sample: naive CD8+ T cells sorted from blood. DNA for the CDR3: TGTGCCAGCAGTGACTCTGGACAGGGGTCTAATGAAAAACTGTTTTTT. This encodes CASSDSGQGSNEKLFF.